The rows below give T cell receptor beta chains drawn from one sample of a study of cytomegalovirus exposure and HLA in healthy donors. Sequencing was performed with immunoSEQ multiplex PCR; in TCRdb, only in-frame clones are kept and a portion is missing. This repertoire shows 150,000 to 250,000 clones, 70% to 80% found once; its top ten account for more than 1.5%. Source material: PBMCs. The receptors were gathered from a girl aged 10 to 17 in good health and CMV-seropositive. The CDR3 runs from the conserved cysteine through the conserved F or W. D genes are given only for firm matches. Only part of the rows carry a size: once, few, many, or a class if the clone is expanded.

v_call: TRBV7-2
d_call: .
j_call: TRBJ2-7
clone_size: .
cdr3_nt: TGTGCCAGCAGCTCGACCAGGGATATGGTCTACGAGCAGTACTTC
cdr3_aa: CASSSTRDMVYEQYF

v_call: TRBV27
d_call: TRBD1
j_call: TRBJ2-1
clone_size: .
cdr3_nt: TGTGCCAGCAGTTCAGGGGGCGCCTACAATGAGCAGTTCTTC
cdr3_aa: CASSSGGAYNEQFF

v_call: TRBV6-5
d_call: .
j_call: TRBJ2-1
clone_size: .
cdr3_nt: TGTGCCAGCAGCAAGACAGTAGACAATGAGCAGTTCTTC
cdr3_aa: CASSKTVDNEQFF

v_call: TRBV6-5
d_call: TRBD1
j_call: TRBJ2-3
clone_size: .
cdr3_nt: TGTGCCAGCAGTTACTCAGGGACAGGGCTCACAGATACGCAGTATTTT
cdr3_aa: CASSYSGTGLTDTQYF

v_call: TRBV6-4
d_call: TRBD2
j_call: TRBJ2-3
clone_size: .
cdr3_nt: TGTGCCAGCAGTCGAACTAGCGGGGGGGGCGGCAGAGATACGCAGTATTTT
cdr3_aa: CASSRTSGGGGRDTQYF

v_call: TRBV11-2
d_call: TRBD2
j_call: TRBJ2-1
clone_size: once
cdr3_nt: TGTGCCAGCAGCGTCAGGACTAGCGGGGGACTCTTTGGCAATGAGCAGTTCTTC
cdr3_aa: CASSVRTSGGLFGNEQFF

v_call: TRBV6-5
d_call: .
j_call: TRBJ1-1
clone_size: .
cdr3_nt: TGTGCCAGCAGTTCAGGGGTTAACACTGAAGCTTTCTTT
cdr3_aa: CASSSGVNTEAFF

v_call: TRBV5-6
d_call: .
j_call: TRBJ2-2
clone_size: .
cdr3_nt: TGTGCCAGCAGCTTTTCAGGGGCGCGGACCGGGGAGCTGTTTTTT
cdr3_aa: CASSFSGARTGELFF

v_call: TRBV18
d_call: .
j_call: TRBJ2-2
clone_size: once
cdr3_nt: TGTGCCAGCTCACCACCGGCCGGGTCCGCGGAGCTGTTTTTT
cdr3_aa: CASSPPAGSAELFF

v_call: TRBV30
d_call: .
j_call: TRBJ1-1
clone_size: once
cdr3_nt: TGTGCCTGGCGCCCCTCTGGGCAGATCACTGAAGCTTTCTTT
cdr3_aa: CAWRPSGQITEAFF

v_call: TRBV21-1
d_call: .
j_call: TRBJ2-7
clone_size: .
cdr3_nt: TGTGCCAGCAGCAAGAAGGCAGGGGGTCGCGAGCAGTACTTC
cdr3_aa: CASSKKAGGREQYF

v_call: TRBV18
d_call: .
j_call: TRBJ2-3
clone_size: once
cdr3_nt: TGTGCCAGCTCACTTGCAGTCCCTCAAACCAGCACAGATACGCAGTATTTT
cdr3_aa: CASSLAVPQTSTDTQYF

v_call: TRBV7-9
d_call: .
j_call: TRBJ2-5
clone_size: .
cdr3_nt: TGTGCCAGCAGCTTCCTAGGCGGGACGGCTATCCAAGAGACCCAGTACTTC
cdr3_aa: CASSFLGGTAIQETQYF

v_call: TRBV7-2
d_call: .
j_call: TRBJ2-7
clone_size: .
cdr3_nt: TGTGCCAGCAGTTCCGGGCCACAGGCCGAGCAGTACTTC
cdr3_aa: CASSSGPQAEQYF

v_call: TRBV4-3
d_call: TRBD1
j_call: TRBJ2-3
clone_size: .
cdr3_nt: TGCGCCAGCAGCCGACAGGGGCGAGATACGCAGTATTTT
cdr3_aa: CASSRQGRDTQYF

v_call: TRBV5-1
d_call: .
j_call: TRBJ2-5
clone_size: .
cdr3_nt: TGCGCCAGCAGCGTCGAAGAGACCCAGTACTTC
cdr3_aa: CASSVEETQYF

v_call: TRBV7-9
d_call: TRBD2
j_call: TRBJ2-7
clone_size: .
cdr3_nt: TGTTCCAGCAGCCAGCGGCGAACTGCGGGAGCCTACGAGCAGTACTTC
cdr3_aa: CSSSQRRTAGAYEQYF

v_call: TRBV10-3
d_call: .
j_call: TRBJ2-7
clone_size: .
cdr3_nt: TGTGCCATCAGTGAGTCTTTAGCGGCAGGGGGTGTCTTC
cdr3_aa: CAISESLAAGGVF

v_call: TRBV5-8
d_call: .
j_call: TRBJ1-5
clone_size: .
cdr3_nt: TGTGCCAGCAGCTTGGCCCTCGGACAGTATAGCAATCAGCCCCAGCATTTT
cdr3_aa: CASSLALGQYSNQPQHF

v_call: TRBV29-1
d_call: .
j_call: TRBJ1-6
clone_size: .
cdr3_nt: TGCAGCGTTTTGCCGGAGAACACCTCCTATAATTCACCCCTCCACTTT
cdr3_aa: CSVLPENTSYNSPLHF